The TCR beta chain described here comes from a study of blood T cell repertoires in COVID-19. Background on the study: T cells, B-cell-depleted T cells, or PBMCs supplied cDNA or gDNA.

Germline V lookup: CDR1 SNHLY, CDR2 FYNNEI. Deletions cut 2 bases from V and 5 bases from J, with 9 bases between. The CDR3 is 14 residues long. Clones were read by immunoSEQ multiplex PCR, and TCRdb kept only the in-frame ones, dropping some. The profile shows 350,000 to 400,000 clones, 88% of them singletons. Sequenced sample: PBMCs or T cells enriched from blood (not recorded which). The genes are TRBV2 and TRBJ1-4; D is possibly TRBD1 (5 bases). This TCR was recovered from a woman under 30 who had recovered from COVID-19. This CDR3 is CASSELDSNEKLFF. CDR3 coding DNA: TGTGCCAGCAGTGAACTAGACAGCAATGAAAAACTGTTTTTT.